This TCR beta chain was sequenced in a study of regulatory T cells in long-lasting Graves disease (dated by TCRdb to about 2021). With respect to the entire study: To count as having persistent Graves' disease, a patient had to have received antithyroid drug treatment for over 5 years with TSH receptor autoantibodies remaining persistently positive. Patients with persistent Graves' disease were compared with patients with newly diagnosed Graves' disease using TCR sequencing and RNA sequencing of peripheral blood. The study was registered as a clinical trial and conducted in China. TCR sequencing covered about 13 persistent and roughly 20 newly diagnosed Graves' disease patients, some 33 samples in total. On average, persistent Graves' disease patients in the clinical cohort had been on antithyroid drugs for around ten years. What the research found in general, with its limitations: Persistent disease showed preferential use of TRBV28, TRBJ1-2 and TRBJ2-5, whereas newly diagnosed disease favored TRBV20-1 and TRBJ2-1. Sequencing and analysis were limited to the TCR beta chain. As a limitation, the authors acknowledged that the small sample size may reduce accuracy. More public clonotypes were shared among persistent patients (over 2,500) than among newly diagnosed patients (approximately 930). Compared with newly diagnosed patients, patients with persistent Graves' disease had lower TCR Shannon entropy and fewer highly expanded clones, which suggests clonal expansion. Peripheral blood alone was examined, since thyroid tissue, which constituted the primary lesion, could not be accessed.

Many counts were recorded for this clonotype. Its target antigen remains unknown. No base quality values were provided; no much bigger clone lies one nucleotide off. Libraries were made using multiplex PCR. The data were produced on an Illumina HiSeq 4000. CDR3 regions were amplified by Arm-PCR with iRepertoire HTBI primers to construct TCR beta libraries. Before sequencing, the PCR products underwent gel purification. As for how the authors treated the data: Gene usage analysis of CDR3 amino acid clonotypes used the 62 TRBV and about 13 TRBJ segments found across samples. Filtered high-quality paired reads were merged into contigs using COPE and FqMerger. Contigs were aligned with BLAST to IMGT TRBV, TRBD and TRBJ reference genes, and CDR3 was defined per IMGT. Any clonotype with a frequency above 0.1% was counted as a highly expanded clone. Shannon entropy was used to measure repertoire diversity, and the Gini coefficient was used to measure V-J evenness. Clonotypes shared by more than one individual were considered public. The public reads were run again by TCRdb, first through fastp at Q25 and then through MiXCR, and only productive beta chains were kept. Rows matching on CDR3 protein sequence are summarized as one entry with the most common DNA and genes. These V and J calls derive from TCRdb rather than the authors' analysis. This sample is represented by roughly 450,000 distinct CDR3 sequences; less than 25% of them were singletons. The ten largest make up about 8.3% of the sample.

The CDR3 runs 14 residues from the cysteine to the phenylalanine. Left in the record is the CDR3 DNA by itself, 42 bases read in frame from the first base. CDR1 and CDR2 are drawn from the germline V gene (reference sequence): LGHDT, YNNKEL. The trim is 3 bases for V and 6 bases for J, with a gap of 15 bases between the germline ends. Read against the paper, the sample's time point label means: persistent/refractory GD, antithyroid drugs over 5 years with positive TRAb. For both TCR sequencing and RNA sequencing, RNA was extracted from PBMCs in TRIzol. The diagnosis of Graves' disease followed American Thyroid Association guidelines. The patients came from an endocrinology department in Xi'an, China. Each patient gave approximately 10 milliliters of peripheral blood, collected in an EDTA anticoagulant tube. Ficoll Paque Plus density gradient separation was used to isolate PBMCs, and no further T cell sorting was performed. An Agilent 2100 Bioanalyzer and agarose gel were used to check RNA quality, while a NanoDrop 2000 measured RNA concentration.

This chain joins TRBV3-1 to TRBJ2-7; D gene: possibly TRBD1, on 6 matching bases. The material was peripheral blood mononuclear cells (PBMCs), obtained when the disease was refractory, from a patient treated with antithyroid drugs. This TCR came from a female donor with Graves disease. The CDR3 sequence is CASSQGPTGLEQYF. The nucleotide sequence is given as TGTGCCAGCAGCCAGGGACCTACAGGGCTCGAGCAGTACTTC.